The clone carrying this T cell receptor (beta chain) was counted a few times. Its antigen is not identified. The sample belongs to a study of cytomegalovirus exposure and HLA in healthy donors. Study-level points and caveats: As a later analysis showed, a missense DCLRE1C variant was linked to trimming of TCR beta V- and J-genes. Sequencing probably produced one cluster of sequence variants that were highly shared.

Though probably carrying unrecorded immune exposures, donors were nominally healthy at sampling. PCR involved 60 Vbeta and 13 Jbeta primers. The repertoire was sequenced with immunoSEQ multiplex PCR; TCRdb's copy has only in-frame clones and lacks some. The sample consists of about 180,000 clones, 60% to 80% of them appearing once. The sequenced material came from PBMCs. The sequence was collected from a man aged 40-55 years in good health and CMV-seropositive.

DNA for the CDR3: TGTGCCAGTAGTACTAGCGGGGGGGAGACCCAGTACTTC. It codes for CASSTSGGETQYF. The chain links TRBV19 to TRBJ2-5; 11 bases align to TRBD2. Germline CDR1 LNHDA, CDR2 SQIVND (reference sequence). Germline trimming cut 4 bases from V and 5 bases from J; bases unmatched to any gene: 0. The CDR3 covers 13 residues.